This record concerns one T cell receptor (beta chain) sequence. As processed by the authors: By means of reference gene primer amplification, nucleated cell counts were estimated. Repertoires were generated with immunoSEQ multiplex PCR, while TCRdb's copy carries only in-frame clones and drops some. D and trimming come from the DNA, and the V and J calls and clone size come from that table. The sample carries approximately 170,000 clones, 65% to 85% recorded once. This sample is part of a study of blood T cell repertoires in COVID-19. At the level of the study: The United States, Italy and Spain provided the acute and convalescent COVID-19 samples.

Unmatched junction bases numbered 9, after V lost 10 bases and J lost 5 bases. This CDR3 is 15 amino acids long. Germline values: CDR1 SNHLY, CDR2 FYNNEI. The sequence was obtained from a human donor with acute or convalescent COVID-19. The donor label of this sample is uncertain. Source material: peripheral blood. The chain links TRBV2 to TRBJ2-2; 11 bases map to TRBD2. CDR3 loop: CATSGASGRTGELFF. CDR3 bases: TGTGCCACCTCGGGAGCTAGCGGGAGGACCGGGGAGCTGTTTTTT.